This TCR beta chain stems from a study of monozygotic twins with inflammatory bowel disease. Germline-derived CDR1 and CDR2 are SGHKS and YYEKEE (reference sequence). This CDR3 has 17 amino acids. Following a re-call of the 5' RACE reads, TCRdb has one entry per CDR3 protein and lacks DNA. The sample totals under 150,000 distinct CDR3 sequences. The material sequenced was blood. This receptor was obtained from a human donor with ulcerative colitis or Crohn's disease, or a healthy co-twin of an affected twin (not recorded which). This chain uses TRBV5-5 with TRBJ2-3; as DNA is missing, the TRBD1 call by TCRdb cannot be tested. The CDR3 region is CASSLGLTGGGPDTQYF.